This T cell receptor beta chain was sequenced during a study of beta chain features in type 1 diabetes. Overall study results and limits: A cDNA-based sequencing approach could over-represent cells with high TCR expression.

The whole isolated RNA underwent reverse transcription, so sequencing captured expressed TCRB transcripts. Libraries were prepared by immunoSEQ multiplex PCR; TCRdb keeps only in-frame clonotypes and omits some of them. Found here are over 100,000 clones, 40% of them singletons; the top ten hold roughly 0.064%. Remarks on this clone: Its target is unknown.

Germline V gene lookup returns CDR1 LGHNA and CDR2 YNFKEQ. V was clipped by 5 bases and J by 6 bases; unmatched bases: 12. The CDR3 has 17 residues. The sequence was obtained from a woman younger than 30 in good health. Sequencing used stem cell memory CD4+ T cells from blood. This rearrangement joins TRBV4-2 to TRBJ2-1, with TRBD2 matching over 11 bases. The CDR3 loop is CASSEAPTSGSPNEQFF. As DNA, the CDR3 is TGTGCCAGCAGCGAAGCCCCCACTAGCGGGAGTCCCAATGAGCAGTTCTTC.